This T cell receptor beta chain was recovered during a study of blood T cell repertoires in COVID-19. Turning to the study itself: Sites across the United States, Italy and Spain contributed samples from acute and convalescent COVID-19.

Repertoires were generated with immunoSEQ multiplex PCR, while TCRdb's copy carries only in-frame clones and drops some. The data contain over 200,000 clones, approximately 88% of them singletons. CDR1 is LGHDT, CDR2 YNNKEL, per germline (reference sequence). The CDR3 loop spans 17 amino acids. V lost 4 bases, J lost 4 bases, and 11 bases stayed unmatched. Self-reported history from a screening survey and questionnaire set each donor's cohort. The sequence came from a woman aged 40 to 55 with acute COVID-19. The chain recombines TRBV3-1 (or the pseudogene TRBV3-2) with TRBJ2-2, with TRBD2 matching over 8 bases. Sequenced: PBMCs or T cells enriched from blood (not recorded which). CDR3 protein: CASSRGVAGWVTGELFF. The CDR3 DNA is TGTGCCAGCAGCCGGGGGGTAGCGGGATGGGTCACCGGGGAGCTGTTTTTT.